This TCR beta chain was identified in a study of CD8 T cells in Susac syndrome. CD8+ and CD4+ T cells circulating in blood were sequenced for TCR beta. Relapsing-remitting disease, either stable or active, was present in the treatment-naive patients who were the multiple sclerosis controls. TEMRA cells were FACS-enriched and CD8+ and CD4+ T cells negatively isolated. Unmatched junction bases numbered 13, after V lost 2 bases and J lost 3 bases. The CDR3 length is 19 residues. Germline V gene lookup returns CDR1 MNHEY and CDR2 SMNVEV (reference sequence). With random hexamers, about 0.5 to 1 ug RNA was reverse transcribed. An immunoSEQ multiplex PCR generated amplified TCR beta CDR3 products spanning 54 Vbeta and 13 Jbeta. TCRdb recomputed calls from the immunoSEQ multiplex PCR reads with MiXCR, one row per CDR3 protein. Among some 260,000 distinct CDR3 sequences listed, 85% were seen once.

This sequence joins TRBV27 and TRBJ2-7, with 13 bases matching TRBD2. Sample: CD8+ T cells from PBMCs. The receptor was derived from a human donor with multiple sclerosis. CDR3 DNA: TGTGCCAGCAGTTTAGCGACAGATGGGACTAGCGGGAAATACTACGAGCAGTACTTC. This encodes CASSLATDGTSGKYYEQYF.